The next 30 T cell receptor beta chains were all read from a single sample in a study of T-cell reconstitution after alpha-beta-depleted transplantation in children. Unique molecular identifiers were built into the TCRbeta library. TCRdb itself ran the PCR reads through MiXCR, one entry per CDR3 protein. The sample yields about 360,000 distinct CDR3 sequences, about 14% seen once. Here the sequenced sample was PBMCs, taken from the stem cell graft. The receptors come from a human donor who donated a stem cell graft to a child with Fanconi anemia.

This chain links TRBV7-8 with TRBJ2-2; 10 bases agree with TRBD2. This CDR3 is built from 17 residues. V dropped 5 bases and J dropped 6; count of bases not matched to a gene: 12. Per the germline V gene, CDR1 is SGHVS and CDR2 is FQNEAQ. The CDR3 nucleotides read TGTGCCAGCAGCCCCGAGCGGGAGGGTTTAAAGGCCGGGGAGCTGTTTTTT. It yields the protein CASSPEREGLKAGELFF.

This chain's CDR3 is CASSSRLAETQYF. CDR3 nucleotide sequence: TGCGCCAGCAGCTCCCGACTGGCGGAGACCCAGTACTTC. The chain links TRBV5-1 to TRBJ2-5; D unresolved. The CDR3 consists of 13 residues. The germline V gene encodes CDR1 SGHRS and CDR2 YFSETQ. Between the trimmed V and J ends, which lost 3 bases and 5 bases, there was a span of 11 bases.

The CDR3 reads CASSQGTGVGYGYTF. The CDR3 nucleotides read TGCGCCAGCAGCCAAGGGACAGGAGTGGGCTATGGCTACACCTTC. This chain links TRBV4-1 with TRBJ1-2, with 7 positions matching TRBD1. From germline, CDR1 is MGHRA and CDR2 YSYEKL. The CDR3 runs 15 residues. The V gene end was trimmed by 1 base and the J gene end by 4 bases; junction bases not matched to a gene: 6.

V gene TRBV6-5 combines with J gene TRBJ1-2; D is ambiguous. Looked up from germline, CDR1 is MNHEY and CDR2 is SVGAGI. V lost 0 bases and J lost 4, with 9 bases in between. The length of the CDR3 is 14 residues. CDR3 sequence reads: CASSYSKLGYGYTF. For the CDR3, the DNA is TGTGCCAGCAGTTACTCGAAACTTGGCTATGGCTACACCTTC.

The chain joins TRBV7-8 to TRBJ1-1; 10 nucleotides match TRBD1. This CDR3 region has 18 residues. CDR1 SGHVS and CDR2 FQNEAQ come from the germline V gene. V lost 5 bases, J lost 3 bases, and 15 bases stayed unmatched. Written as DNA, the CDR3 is TGTGCCAGCAGCCCCCACGGGCGGACAGGGGGGTTGGACACTGAAGCTTTCTTT. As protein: CASSPHGRTGGLDTEAFF.

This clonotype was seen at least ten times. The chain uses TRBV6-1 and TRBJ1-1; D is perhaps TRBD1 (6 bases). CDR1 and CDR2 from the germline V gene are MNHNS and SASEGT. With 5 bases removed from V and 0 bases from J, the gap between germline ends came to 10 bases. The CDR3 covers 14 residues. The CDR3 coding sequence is TGTGCCAGCAGTATTGGACAGATGAACACTGAAGCTTTCTTT. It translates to CASSIGQMNTEAFF.

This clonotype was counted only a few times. The CDR3 nucleotides read TGTGCCAGCAGCGTAGGTTCAGAAAACATTCAGTACTTC. Its protein is CASSVGSENIQYF. V gene TRBV9 combines with J gene TRBJ2-4, with D unresolved. V lost 0 bases and J lost 5, with 6 bases in between. Looked up from germline, CDR1 is SGDLS and CDR2 is YYNGEE. The CDR3 has 13 amino acids. Full variable domain (rest looked up from reference TRBV9 and TRBJ2-4): DSGVTQTPKHLITATGQRVTLRCSPRSGDLSVYWYQQSLDQGLQFLIQYYNGEERAKGNILERFSAQQFPDLHSELNLSSLELGDSALYFCASSVGSENIQYFGAGTRLSVL.

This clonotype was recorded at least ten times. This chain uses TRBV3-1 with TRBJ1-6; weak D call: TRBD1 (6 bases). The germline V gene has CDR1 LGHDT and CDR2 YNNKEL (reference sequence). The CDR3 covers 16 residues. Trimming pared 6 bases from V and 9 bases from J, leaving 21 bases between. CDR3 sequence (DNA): TGTGCCAGCAGGCTGGGGGCTACGAGAGGGTTTTCACCCCTCCACTTT. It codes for CASRLGATRGFSPLHF.

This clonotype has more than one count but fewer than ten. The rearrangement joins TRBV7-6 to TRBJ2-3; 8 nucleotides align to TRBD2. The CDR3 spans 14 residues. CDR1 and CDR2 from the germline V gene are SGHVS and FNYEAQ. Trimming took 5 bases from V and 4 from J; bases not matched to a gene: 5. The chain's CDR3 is CASSLRGAADTQYF. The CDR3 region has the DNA TGTGCCAGCAGCCTGCGGGGGGCGGCAGATACGCAGTATTTT.

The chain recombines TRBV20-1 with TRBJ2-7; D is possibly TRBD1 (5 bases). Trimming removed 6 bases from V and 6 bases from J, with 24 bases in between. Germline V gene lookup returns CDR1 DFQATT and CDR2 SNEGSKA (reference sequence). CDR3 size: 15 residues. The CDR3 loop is CSAKEIGRVESEQYF. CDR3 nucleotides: TGCAGTGCGAAAGAGATTGGCAGGGTCGAATCCGAGCAGTACTTC.

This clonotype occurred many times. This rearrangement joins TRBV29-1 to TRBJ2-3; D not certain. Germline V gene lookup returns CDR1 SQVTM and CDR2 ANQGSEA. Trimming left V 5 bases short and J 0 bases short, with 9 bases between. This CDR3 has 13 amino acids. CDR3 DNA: TGCAGCGTTACCGGGCTGAGCACAGATACGCAGTATTTT. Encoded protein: CSVTGLSTDTQYF.

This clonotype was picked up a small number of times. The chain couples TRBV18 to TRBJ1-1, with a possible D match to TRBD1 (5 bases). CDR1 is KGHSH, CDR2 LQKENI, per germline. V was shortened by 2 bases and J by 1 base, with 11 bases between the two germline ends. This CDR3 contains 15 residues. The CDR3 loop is CASSPVSRGNTEAFF. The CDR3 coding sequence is TGTGCCAGCTCACCAGTTTCGAGGGGGAACACTGAAGCTTTCTTT.

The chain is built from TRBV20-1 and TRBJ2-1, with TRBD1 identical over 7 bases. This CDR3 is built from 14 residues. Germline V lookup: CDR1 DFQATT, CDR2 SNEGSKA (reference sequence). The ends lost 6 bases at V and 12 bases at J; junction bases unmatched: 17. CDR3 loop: CSAERLNLRTGQFF. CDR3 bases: TGCAGTGCCGAACGGCTTAACCTTCGGACAGGGCAGTTCTTC.

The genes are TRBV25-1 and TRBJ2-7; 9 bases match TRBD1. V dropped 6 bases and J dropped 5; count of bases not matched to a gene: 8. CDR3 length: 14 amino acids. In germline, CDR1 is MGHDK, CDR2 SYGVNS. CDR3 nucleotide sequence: TGTGCCAGCAGGGGGACAGGGCCCCCTCACGAGCAGTACTTC. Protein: CASRGTGPPHEQYF.

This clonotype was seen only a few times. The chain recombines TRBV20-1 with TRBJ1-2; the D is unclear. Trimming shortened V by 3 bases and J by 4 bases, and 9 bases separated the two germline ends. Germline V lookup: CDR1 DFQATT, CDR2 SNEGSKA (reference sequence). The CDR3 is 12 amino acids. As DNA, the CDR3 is TGCAGTGCTAGTGAACAAATCTATGGCTACACCTTC. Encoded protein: CSASEQIYGYTF.

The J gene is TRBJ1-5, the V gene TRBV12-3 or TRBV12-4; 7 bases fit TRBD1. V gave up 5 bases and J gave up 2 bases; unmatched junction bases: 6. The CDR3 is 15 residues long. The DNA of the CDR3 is TGTGCCAGCAGTGACACTGGACAGGGCAATCAGCCCCAGCATTTT. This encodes CASSDTGQGNQPQHF.

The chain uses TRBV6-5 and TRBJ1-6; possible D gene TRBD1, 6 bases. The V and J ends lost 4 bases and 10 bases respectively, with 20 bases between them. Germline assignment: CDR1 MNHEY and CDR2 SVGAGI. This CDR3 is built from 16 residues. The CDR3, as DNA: TGTGCCAGCAGTTCAAGGGGGGACGTCGAGGGGTCACCCCTCCACTTT. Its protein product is CASSSRGDVEGSPLHF.

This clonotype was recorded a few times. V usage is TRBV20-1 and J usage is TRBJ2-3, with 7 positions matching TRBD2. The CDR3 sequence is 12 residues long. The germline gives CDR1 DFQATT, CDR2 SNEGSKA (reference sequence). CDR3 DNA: TGCAGCTTTACTAGCGCTACAGATACGCAGTATTTT. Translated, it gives CSFTSATDTQYF.

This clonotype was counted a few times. The CDR3 bases are TGTGCCAGCAGCCTTGGGACAGGGAAGACTGAAGCTTTCTTT. It codes for CASSLGTGKTEAFF. The V and J genes are TRBV16 and TRBJ1-1, with TRBD1 identical over 9 bases. V was clipped by 4 bases and J by 5 bases; unmatched bases: 5. Germline V gene sequence: CDR1 KGHSY, CDR2 FQNENV. CDR3 length: 14 residues.

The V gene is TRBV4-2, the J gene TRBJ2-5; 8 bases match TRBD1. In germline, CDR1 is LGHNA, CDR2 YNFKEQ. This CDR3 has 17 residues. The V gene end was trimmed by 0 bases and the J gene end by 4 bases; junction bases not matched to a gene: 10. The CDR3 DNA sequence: TGTGCCAGCAGCCAAGATTCCGGGACAGGTTACCCAGAGACCCAGTACTTC. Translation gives CASSQDSGTGYPETQYF.

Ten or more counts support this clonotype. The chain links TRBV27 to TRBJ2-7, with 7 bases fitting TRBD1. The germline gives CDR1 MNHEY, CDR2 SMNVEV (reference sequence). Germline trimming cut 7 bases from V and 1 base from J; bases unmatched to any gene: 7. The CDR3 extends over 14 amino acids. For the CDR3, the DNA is TGTGCCAGCACCCCGACAGGGAAGTCCTACGAGCAGTACTTC. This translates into CASTPTGKSYEQYF.

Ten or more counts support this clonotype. The CDR3 nucleotides are TGTGCCAGCAGCCAAAAACGGGATGAAGCTTTCTTT. Translation: CASSQKRDEAFF. The chain carries TRBV4-2 and TRBJ1-1; no clear D. CDR1 is LGHNA, CDR2 YNFKEQ, per germline. Trimming stripped 2 bases from V and 7 bases from J, with 8 bases between. The CDR3 is 12 amino acids.

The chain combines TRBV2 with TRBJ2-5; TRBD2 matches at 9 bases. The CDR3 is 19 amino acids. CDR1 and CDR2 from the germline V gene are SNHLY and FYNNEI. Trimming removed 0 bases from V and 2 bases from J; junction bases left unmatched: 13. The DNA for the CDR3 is TGTGCCAGCAGTGAAGCGCTTCCGGTTAGCGGGGGACCACAAGAGACCCAGTACTTC. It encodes CASSEALPVSGGPQETQYF.

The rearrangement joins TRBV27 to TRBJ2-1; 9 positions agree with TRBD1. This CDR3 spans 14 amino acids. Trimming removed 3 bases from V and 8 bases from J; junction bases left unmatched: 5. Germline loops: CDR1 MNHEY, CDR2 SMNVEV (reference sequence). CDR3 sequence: CASSFTTGGDEQFF. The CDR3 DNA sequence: TGTGCCAGCAGTTTTACGACAGGGGGAGATGAGCAGTTCTTC.

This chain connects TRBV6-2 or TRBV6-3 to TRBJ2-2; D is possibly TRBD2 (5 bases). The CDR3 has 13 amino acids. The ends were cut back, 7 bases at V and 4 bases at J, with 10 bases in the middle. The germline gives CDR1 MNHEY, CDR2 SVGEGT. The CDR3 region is CASTGMSTGELFF. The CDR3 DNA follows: TGTGCCAGCACGGGGATGTCCACCGGGGAGCTGTTTTTT.

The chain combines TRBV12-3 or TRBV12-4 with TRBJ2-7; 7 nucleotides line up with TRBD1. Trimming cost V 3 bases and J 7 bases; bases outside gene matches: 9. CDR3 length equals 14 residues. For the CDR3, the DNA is TGTGCCAGCAGTTTCAGCAGGGGGTACGGGGAGCAGTACTTC. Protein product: CASSFSRGYGEQYF.

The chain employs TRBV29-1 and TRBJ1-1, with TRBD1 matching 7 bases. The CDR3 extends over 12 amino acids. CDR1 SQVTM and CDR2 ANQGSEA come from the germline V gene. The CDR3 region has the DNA TGCACCGAGAGAGACAGGGCAAACGAAGCTTTCTTT. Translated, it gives CTERDRANEAFF.

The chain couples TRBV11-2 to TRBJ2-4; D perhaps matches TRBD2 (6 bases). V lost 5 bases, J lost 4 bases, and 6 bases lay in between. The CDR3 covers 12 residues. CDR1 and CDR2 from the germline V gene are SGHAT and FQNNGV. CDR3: CASSGGKNIQYF. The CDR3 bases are TGTGCCAGCAGCGGGGGGAAAAACATTCAGTACTTC.

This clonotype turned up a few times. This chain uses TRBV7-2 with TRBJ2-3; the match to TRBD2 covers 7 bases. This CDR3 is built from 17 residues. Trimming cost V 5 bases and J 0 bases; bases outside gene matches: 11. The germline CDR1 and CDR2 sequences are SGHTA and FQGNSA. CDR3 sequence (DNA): TGTGCCAGCAGCAATGGGGGGGACTCCACGAGCACAGATACGCAGTATTTT. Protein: CASSNGGDSTSTDTQYF.

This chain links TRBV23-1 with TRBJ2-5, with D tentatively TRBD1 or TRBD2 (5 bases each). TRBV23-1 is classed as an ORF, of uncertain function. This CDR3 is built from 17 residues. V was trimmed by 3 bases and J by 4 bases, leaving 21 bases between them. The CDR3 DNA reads TGCGCCAGCAGTCACCATTTAGGGACGGACTGGGGAGAGACCCAGTACTTC. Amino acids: CASSHHLGTDWGETQYF.